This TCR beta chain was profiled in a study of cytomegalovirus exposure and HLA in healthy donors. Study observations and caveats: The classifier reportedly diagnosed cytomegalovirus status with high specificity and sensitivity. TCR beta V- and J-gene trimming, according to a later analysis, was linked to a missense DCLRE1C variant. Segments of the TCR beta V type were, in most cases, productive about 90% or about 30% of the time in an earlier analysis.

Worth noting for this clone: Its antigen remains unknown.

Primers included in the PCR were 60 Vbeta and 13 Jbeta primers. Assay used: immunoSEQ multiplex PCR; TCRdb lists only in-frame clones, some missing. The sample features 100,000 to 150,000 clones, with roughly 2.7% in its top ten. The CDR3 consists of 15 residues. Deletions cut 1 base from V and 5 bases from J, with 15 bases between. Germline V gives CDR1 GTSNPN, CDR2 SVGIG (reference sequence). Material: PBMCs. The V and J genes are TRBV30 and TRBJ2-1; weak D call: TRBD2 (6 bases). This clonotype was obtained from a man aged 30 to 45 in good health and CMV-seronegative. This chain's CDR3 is CAWSAGSDPNNEQFF. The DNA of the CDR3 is TGTGCCTGGAGTGCCGGGAGCGATCCCAACAATGAGCAGTTCTTC.